This T cell receptor beta chain is drawn from a study of blood T cell repertoires in COVID-19. Study overall: Sample material is recorded as cDNA or gDNA derived from T cells, B-cell-depleted T cells, or PBMCs.

Per germline, CDR1 MNHEY and CDR2 SVGEGT. The CDR3 extends over 15 amino acids. Losses at the gene ends were 5 bases for V and 6 bases for J; bases not matched to a gene: 9. Sequencing was performed with immunoSEQ multiplex PCR; in TCRdb, only in-frame clones are kept and a portion is missing. Here the sample spans 65,000 to 80,000 clones, roughly 90% being singletons. V gene TRBV6-2 or TRBV6-3 combines with J gene TRBJ2-1, with 8 bases aligning to TRBD1. Material: peripheral blood. This clonotype was obtained from a human donor in a cohort sampled during active COVID-19. The DNA of the CDR3 is TGTGCCAGCAGTCAACCGGGACAGGCAGTCAATGAGCAGTTCTTC. Its translation is CASSQPGQAVNEQFF.